Listed below are T cell receptor beta chains from one sample, sequenced in a study of blood T cell repertoires in COVID-19. Repertoires were generated with immunoSEQ multiplex PCR, while TCRdb's copy carries only in-frame clones and drops some. The profile shows 300,000 to 450,000 clones, 81% of them singletons. The sample comprised peripheral blood. These receptors came from a human donor with acute or convalescent COVID-19. The donor label of this sample is uncertain. The CDR3 runs from the conserved cysteine through the conserved F or W. The D gene is left open where the match is weak. Some rows have no size entry. The others give once, few or many, or a class for an expanded clone.

clone size	D gene	V gene	J gene	CDR3 DNA	CDR3 protein
NA	NA	TRBV19	TRBJ1-4	TGTGCCAGTAGTAACGGTTGGTGGAATGAAAAACTGTTTTTT	CASSNGWWNEKLFF
NA	TRBD1	TRBV30	TRBJ2-1	TGTGCCTGCACCCTCAGGGGGCCTCCCTACAATGAGCAGTTCTTC	CACTLRGPPYNEQFF
NA	TRBD2	TRBV7-6	TRBJ2-2	TGTGCCAGCAGCCGCAACCCCAGCGGGGGAGCAGGCGGGGAGCTGTTTTTT	CASSRNPSGGAGGELFF
once	TRBD1	TRBV27	TRBJ1-1	TGTGCCAGCAGTTACAGGGGAGCTAACACTGAAGCTTTCTTT	CASSYRGANTEAFF
NA	NA	TRBV18	TRBJ2-3	TGTGCCAGCTCACCACTCGAAGGCGGGCGGACAGATACGCAGTATTTT	CASSPLEGGRTDTQYF
NA	NA	TRBV7-9	TRBJ1-3	TGTGCCAGCAGCGGCCCCGGGGGGGCGTCTGGAAACACCATATATTTT	CASSGPGGASGNTIYF
NA	NA	TRBV2	TRBJ1-6	TGTGCCAGCCAATACCAGAATTCACCCCTCCACTTT	CASQYQNSPLHF
NA	NA	TRBV10-2	TRBJ1-1	TGCGCCAGCAGTGAGTCCGGACACTGGAACACTGAAGCTTTCTTT	CASSESGHWNTEAFF
once	TRBD2	TRBV3-1/TRBV3-2	TRBJ2-2	TGTGCCAGCAGCCAAACTGATAGCGGGAGGGGGACCGGGGAGCTGTTTTTT	CASSQTDSGRGTGELFF
NA	TRBD2	TRBV13	TRBJ2-1	TGTGCCAGCAGCTCAGGGACTAGCGGGACTAATGAGCAGTTCTTC	CASSSGTSGTNEQFF
NA	NA	TRBV30	TRBJ1-3	TGTGCCTGGAGTGTGGGGGGTTCTGGAAACACCATATATTTT	CAWSVGGSGNTIYF
once	NA	TRBV5-1	TRBJ1-1	TGCGCCAGCAGCTGGGCAGCGGGGCTGACTGAAGCTTTCTTT	CASSWAAGLTEAFF
few	TRBD2	TRBV4-1	TRBJ2-3	TGCGCCAGCAGCCAAAATCCGGGACTAGGGCTGCATACGCAGTATTTT	CASSQNPGLGLHTQYF
NA	TRBD1	TRBV2	TRBJ1-4	TGTGCCAGCAGTTCTCCGGGACAGAAAAATGAAAAACTGTTTTTT	CASSSPGQKNEKLFF
NA	NA	TRBV4-1	TRBJ2-3	TGCGCCAGCAGCCAACCTTTAGATACGCAGTATTTT	CASSQPLDTQYF
NA	NA	TRBV18	TRBJ1-1	TGTGCCAGCTCACTACAGGGCCAGGCTGAAGCTTTCTTT	CASSLQGQAEAFF
few	TRBD2	TRBV7-2	TRBJ2-7	TGTGCCAGCAGCCTAGCGGGAGGTATAGGGACCGAGCAGTACTTC	CASSLAGGIGTEQYF
NA	NA	TRBV18	TRBJ2-5	TGTGCCAGCTCGCAGACAATTCAAGAGACCCAGTACTTC	CASSQTIQETQYF
NA	NA	TRBV2	TRBJ1-1	TGTGCCAGCAGTGCAACGGGTGTCACTGAAGCTTTCTTT	CASSATGVTEAFF
once	TRBD1	TRBV5-4	TRBJ2-5	TGTGCCAGCAGCTTGACACAGGGGGCAGGGGAGACCCAGTACTTC	CASSLTQGAGETQYF
few	TRBD1	TRBV5-1	TRBJ2-2	TGCGCCAGCACCGGGTGGCAGGGGGTGAACACCGGGGAGCTGTTTTTT	CASTGWQGVNTGELFF
NA	NA	TRBV4-1	TRBJ2-2	TGCGCCAGCAGCCAAGCATATGGGGGCGCAAACACCGGGGAGCTGTTTTTT	CASSQAYGGANTGELFF
few	NA	TRBV6-2/TRBV6-3	TRBJ2-1	TGTGCCAGCAGTTCTACCCCTATTGAGCAGTTCTTC	CASSSTPIEQFF
NA	NA	TRBV29-1	TRBJ1-1	TGCAGCGTTGTTAGGGAGCGCCTAAGAGAAACTGAAGCTTTCTTT	CSVVRERLRETEAFF
NA	NA	TRBV19	TRBJ1-1	TGTGCCAGTAGTATACGGCGGGGGCTGAACACTGAAGCTTTCTTT	CASSIRRGLNTEAFF
few	NA	TRBV6-5	TRBJ1-6	TGTGCCAGCAGTTTACAGGGCTCACCCCTCCACTTT	CASSLQGSPLHF
NA	NA	TRBV18	TRBJ1-5	TGTGCCAGCTCACCACCGAACAGGGGCAATCAGCCCCAGCATTTT	CASSPPNRGNQPQHF
NA	NA	TRBV7-6	TRBJ1-2	TGTGCCAGCAGCTCCACCGGAAAAGGCAGGGTCGATGGCTACACCTTC	CASSSTGKGRVDGYTF
NA	TRBD2	TRBV2	TRBJ2-3	TGTGCCAGCAGTAAGGAGGCGGGGGGCGGGTATTTT	CASSKEAGGGYF
NA	NA	TRBV18	TRBJ1-1	TGTGCCAGCTCACCTTCGGGGAACACTGAAGCTTTCTTT	CASSPSGNTEAFF
few	TRBD1	TRBV2	TRBJ1-5	TGTGCCAGCAGTAGAGACAGGGGGCAAGGCAATCAGCCCCAGCATTTT	CASSRDRGQGNQPQHF
NA	TRBD1	TRBV5-1	TRBJ1-6	TGCGCCAGCAGCATCACGACAGGGATATATTCACCCCTCCACTTT	CASSITTGIYSPLHF
NA	TRBD1	TRBV5-6	TRBJ2-1	TGTGCCAGCAGCCGGGACAGAGGGGTGGGTGAGCAGTTCTTC	CASSRDRGVGEQFF
NA	NA	TRBV6-5	TRBJ1-4	TGTGCCAGCAGTTACTCCCCCCCCGAGAAACTGTTTTTT	CASSYSPPEKLFF
NA	NA	TRBV28	TRBJ1-2	TGTGCCAGCAGTTTGACAGCCTACCGCTACACCTTC	CASSLTAYRYTF
NA	NA	TRBV27	TRBJ1-5	TGTGCCAGCAACGCCGGGTATAGCAATCAGCCCCAGCATTTT	CASNAGYSNQPQHF
NA	NA	TRBV24-1	TRBJ1-4	TGTGCCACCAGTGATTCAGGGTCGAGTGAAAAACTGTTTTTT	CATSDSGSSEKLFF
NA	NA	TRBV2	TRBJ1-5	TGTGCCAGCAGTGATGTACAGCCAAATCAGCCCCAGCATTTT	CASSDVQPNQPQHF
NA	NA	TRBV7-2	TRBJ1-2	TGTGCCAGCAGCTTTATTAGGGGAGGAGGCTACACCTTC	CASSFIRGGGYTF
few	TRBD1	TRBV19	TRBJ2-1	TGTGCCAGTACCTCCGCGGGACAGGGGATCAATGAGCAGTTCTTC	CASTSAGQGINEQFF
NA	TRBD1	TRBV5-5	TRBJ1-2	TGTGCCAGCAGCTTGGCCGCGGACAGGGGGTTGGAGGGCTACACCTTC	CASSLAADRGLEGYTF
NA	NA	TRBV6-5	TRBJ2-2	TGTGCCAGCAGTTATTCCTTTACTGCGAACACCGGGGAGCTGTTTTTT	CASSYSFTANTGELFF
NA	NA	TRBV5-6	TRBJ2-7	TGTGCCAGCAGCTCGCTCCTCTACTACGAGCAGTACTTC	CASSSLLYYEQYF
NA	TRBD1	TRBV7-8	TRBJ1-2	TGTGCCAGCAGCCCCAGGACAGGTTCCCCTTCGGGCTACACCTTC	CASSPRTGSPSGYTF
once	NA	TRBV3-1/TRBV3-2	TRBJ2-5	TGTGCCAGCAGCCAAGCGGGGTTAAGATTGGAGACCCAGTACTTC	CASSQAGLRLETQYF